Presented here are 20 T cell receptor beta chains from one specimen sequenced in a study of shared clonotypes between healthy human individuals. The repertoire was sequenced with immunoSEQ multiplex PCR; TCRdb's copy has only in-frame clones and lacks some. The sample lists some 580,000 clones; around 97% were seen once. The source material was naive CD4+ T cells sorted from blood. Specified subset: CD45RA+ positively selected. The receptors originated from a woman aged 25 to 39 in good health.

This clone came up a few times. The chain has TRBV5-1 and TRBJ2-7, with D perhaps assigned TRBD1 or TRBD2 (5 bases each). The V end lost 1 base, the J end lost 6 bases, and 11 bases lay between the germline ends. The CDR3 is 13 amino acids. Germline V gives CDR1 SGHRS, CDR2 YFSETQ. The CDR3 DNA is TGCGCCAGCAGCTTGTTCGGGGACGGCGAGCAGTACTTC. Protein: CASSLFGDGEQYF.

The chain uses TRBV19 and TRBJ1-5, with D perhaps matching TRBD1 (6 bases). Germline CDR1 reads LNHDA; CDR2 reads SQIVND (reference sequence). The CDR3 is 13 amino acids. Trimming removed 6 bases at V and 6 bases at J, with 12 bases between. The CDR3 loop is CASRTTGSQPQHF. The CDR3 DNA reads TGTGCCAGTAGAACGACAGGTTCTCAGCCCCAGCATTTT.

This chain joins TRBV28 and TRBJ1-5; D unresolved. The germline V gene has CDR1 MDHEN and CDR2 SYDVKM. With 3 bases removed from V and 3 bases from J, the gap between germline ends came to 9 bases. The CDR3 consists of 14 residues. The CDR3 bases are TGTGCCAGCAGTTTCGTGGGGATCAATCAGCCCCAGCATTTT. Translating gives CASSFVGINQPQHF.

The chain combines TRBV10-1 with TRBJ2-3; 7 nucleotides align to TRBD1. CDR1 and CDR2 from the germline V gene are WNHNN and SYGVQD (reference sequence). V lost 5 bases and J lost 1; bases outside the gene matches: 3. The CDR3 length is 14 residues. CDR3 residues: CASSIGQGTDTQYF. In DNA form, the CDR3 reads TGCGCCAGCAGTATCGGACAGGGCACAGATACGCAGTATTTT.

The CDR3 reads CASSSRGADTQYF. CDR3 DNA: TGCGCCAGCAGCTCCAGAGGAGCAGATACGCAGTATTTT. This chain connects TRBV5-1 to TRBJ2-3; D gene uncertain. Germline V gene sequence: CDR1 SGHRS, CDR2 YFSETQ. CDR3 length equals 13 residues. Trimming pared 3 bases from V and 4 bases from J, leaving 9 bases between.

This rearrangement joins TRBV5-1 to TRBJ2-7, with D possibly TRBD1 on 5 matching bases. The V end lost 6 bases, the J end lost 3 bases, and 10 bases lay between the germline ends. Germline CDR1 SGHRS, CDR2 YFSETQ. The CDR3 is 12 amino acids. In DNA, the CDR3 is TGCGCCAGCAAGGGGTCCAACTACGAGCAGTACTTC. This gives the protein CASKGSNYEQYF.

The CDR3 nucleotides read TGTGCCAGCAGTCCGGAAATGGAGGGCACTGAAGCTTTCTTT. Residues: CASSPEMEGTEAFF. This rearrangement joins TRBV6-6 to TRBJ1-1; D call uncertain. Germline V CDR1 and CDR2: MNHNY, SVGAGI (reference sequence). This CDR3 is built from 14 residues. V was pared by 5 bases and J by 4 bases, with 14 bases between.

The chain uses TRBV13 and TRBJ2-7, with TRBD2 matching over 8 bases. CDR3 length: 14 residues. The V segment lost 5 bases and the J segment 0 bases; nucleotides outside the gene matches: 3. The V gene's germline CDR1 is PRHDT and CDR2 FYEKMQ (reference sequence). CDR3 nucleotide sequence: TGTGCCAGCAGCCATAGCGGGGCCTCCTACGAGCAGTACTTC. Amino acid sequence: CASSHSGASYEQYF.

The CDR3 loop is CASSPQFYSGSGANVLTF. For the CDR3, the DNA is TGTGCCAGCTCACCACAATTCTACAGCGGCTCTGGGGCCAACGTCCTGACTTTC. This chain connects TRBV18 to TRBJ2-6, with a possible D match to TRBD2 (5 bases). The CDR3 has 18 residues. Germline lookup yields CDR1 KGHSH and CDR2 LQKENI. The V and J ends lost 1 base and 0 bases respectively, with 13 bases between them.

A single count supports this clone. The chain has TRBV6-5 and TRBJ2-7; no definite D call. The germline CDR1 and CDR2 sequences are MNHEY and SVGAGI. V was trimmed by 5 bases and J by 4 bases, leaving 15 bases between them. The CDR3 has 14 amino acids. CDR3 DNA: TGTGCCAGCAGTACCCAAAGGACCCAGTACGAGCAGTACTTC. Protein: CASSTQRTQYEQYF.

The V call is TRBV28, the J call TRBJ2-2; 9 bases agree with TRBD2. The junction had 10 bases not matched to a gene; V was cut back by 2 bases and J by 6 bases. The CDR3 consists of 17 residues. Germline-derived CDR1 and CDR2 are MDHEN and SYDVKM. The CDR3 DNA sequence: TGTGCCAGCAGTTTAGGGGGGCCGGGACTAGCATCCGGGGAGCTGTTTTTT. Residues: CASSLGGPGLASGELFF.

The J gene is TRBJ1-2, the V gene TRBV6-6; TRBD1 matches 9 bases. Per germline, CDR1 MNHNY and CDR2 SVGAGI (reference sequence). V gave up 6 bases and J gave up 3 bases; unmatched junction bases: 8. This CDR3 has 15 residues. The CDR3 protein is CASREDRGLDYGYTF. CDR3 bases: TGTGCCAGCAGGGAGGACAGGGGCCTAGACTATGGCTACACCTTC.

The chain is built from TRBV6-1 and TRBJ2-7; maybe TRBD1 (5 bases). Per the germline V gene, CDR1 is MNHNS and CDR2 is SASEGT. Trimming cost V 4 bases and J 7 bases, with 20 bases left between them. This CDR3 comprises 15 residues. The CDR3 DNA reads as TGTGCCAGCAGTGGGGGTAGCAGGGTTTTTAGGGAGCAGTACTTC. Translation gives CASSGGSRVFREQYF.

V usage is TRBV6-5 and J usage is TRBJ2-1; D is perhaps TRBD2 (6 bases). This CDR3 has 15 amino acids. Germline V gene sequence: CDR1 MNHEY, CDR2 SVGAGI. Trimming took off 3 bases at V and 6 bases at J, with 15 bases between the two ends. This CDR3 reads CASSYEGLLRNEQFF. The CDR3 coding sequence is TGTGCCAGCAGTTATGAGGGACTCCTACGCAATGAGCAGTTCTTC.

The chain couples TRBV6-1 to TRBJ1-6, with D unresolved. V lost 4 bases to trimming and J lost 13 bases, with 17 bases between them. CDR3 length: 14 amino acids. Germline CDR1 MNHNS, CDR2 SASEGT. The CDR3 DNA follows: TGTGCCAGCAGTGGGCAAGACCTGCTTTTGCCCCTCCACTTT. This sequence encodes CASSGQDLLLPLHF.

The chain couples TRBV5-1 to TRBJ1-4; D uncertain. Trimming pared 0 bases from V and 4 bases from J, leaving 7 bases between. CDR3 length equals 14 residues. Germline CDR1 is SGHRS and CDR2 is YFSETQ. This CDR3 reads CASSLDAYNEKLFF. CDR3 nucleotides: TGCGCCAGCAGCTTGGATGCCTATAATGAAAAACTGTTTTTT.

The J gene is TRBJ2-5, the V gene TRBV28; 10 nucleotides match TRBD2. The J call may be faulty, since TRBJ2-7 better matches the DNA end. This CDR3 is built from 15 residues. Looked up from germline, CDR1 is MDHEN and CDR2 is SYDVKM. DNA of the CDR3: TGTGCCAGCAGTTCAAGCGGGAGGGCCCCCTACGAGCAGTACTTC. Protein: CASSSSGRAPYEQYF.

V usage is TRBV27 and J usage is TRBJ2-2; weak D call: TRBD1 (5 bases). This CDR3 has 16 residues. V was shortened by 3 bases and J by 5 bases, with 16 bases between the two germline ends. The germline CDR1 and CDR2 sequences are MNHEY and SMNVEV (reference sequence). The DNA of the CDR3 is TGTGCCAGCAGTTTTGGGGCCATGTGGGATACCGGGGAGCTGTTTTTT. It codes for CASSFGAMWDTGELFF.

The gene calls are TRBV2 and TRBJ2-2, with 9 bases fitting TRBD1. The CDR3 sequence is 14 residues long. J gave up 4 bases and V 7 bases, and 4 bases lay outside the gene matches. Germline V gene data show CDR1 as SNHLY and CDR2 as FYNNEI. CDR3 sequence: CASIGTGSTGELFF. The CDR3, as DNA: TGTGCCAGCATCGGGACAGGGTCCACCGGGGAGCTGTTTTTT.

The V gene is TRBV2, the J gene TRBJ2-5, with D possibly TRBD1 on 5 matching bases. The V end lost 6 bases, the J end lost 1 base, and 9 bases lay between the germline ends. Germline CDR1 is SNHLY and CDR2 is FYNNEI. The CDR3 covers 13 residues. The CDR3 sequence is CASRGHPQETQYF. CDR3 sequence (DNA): TGTGCCAGCAGAGGACATCCCCAAGAGACCCAGTACTTC.